This TCR beta chain was captured by sequencing in a study of glioma-infiltrating T cells after dendritic cell vaccination. Time point: after dendritic cell vaccination, including at tumor progression/relapse. CDR3 length equals 15 residues. Germline V gene sequence: CDR1 SGHTS, CDR2 YDEGEE. Trimming pared 0 bases from V and 4 bases from J, leaving 14 bases between. TCRdb keeps only in-frame clones here, not all; method: immunoSEQ multiplex PCR. Of about 24,000 clones listed, about 90% were seen once; the top ten hold around 2.9%. Source: blood, taken after dendritic cell vaccination. This sequence joins TRBV5-8 and TRBJ2-7; weak D call: TRBD2 (7 bases). The sequence derives from a human donor with glioblastoma. As DNA, the CDR3 is TGTGCCAGCAGCTTGGAGGGGGGGAGACCTTACGAGCAGTACTTC. Translation gives CASSLEGGRPYEQYF.